Below are 12 T cell receptor beta chains sequenced from a single sample in a study of T cell responses to AZD1222 COVID-19 vaccine. This table comes from immunoSEQ multiplex PCR, and its TCRdb copy is limited to in-frame clones, with some not included. The sample holds about 200,000 clones; over 85% are singletons and the top ten take 0.95% to 1.1%. The sample was peripheral blood, taken 28 days after the second AZD1222 dose. Receptor source: an adult who received the AZD1222 COVID-19 vaccine.

The chain carries TRBV7-3 and TRBJ1-1; D call uncertain. Germline-derived CDR1 and CDR2 are SGHTA and FQGTGA. V dropped 1 base and J dropped 1 base, with 4 bases sitting between them. CDR3 length: 13 amino acids. CDR3 amino acids: CASSLIWNTEAFF. For the CDR3, the DNA is TGTGCCAGCAGCTTAATCTGGAACACTGAAGCTTTCTTT.

The J gene is TRBJ1-1, the V gene TRBV4-1, with D possibly matching TRBD1 (5 bases). Trimming took off 4 bases at V and 10 bases at J, with 19 bases between the two ends. CDR3 size: 14 residues. CDR1 is MGHRA and CDR2 is YSYEKL in the germline V gene. This chain's CDR3 is CASSPDRDSGAAFF. CDR3 DNA: TGCGCCAGCAGCCCTGACCGGGACTCCGGAGCAGCTTTCTTT.

The chain carries TRBV28 and TRBJ2-7, with 7 bases that match TRBD2. This CDR3 has 11 residues. V was clipped by 2 bases and J by 12 bases; unmatched bases: 4. Per the germline V gene, CDR1 is MDHEN and CDR2 is SYDVKM. CDR3 region: CASSLRGVWYF. The CDR3 bases are TGTGCCAGCAGTTTACGGGGGGTTTGGTACTTC.

The gene calls are TRBV5-1 and TRBJ2-2; 11 bases line up with TRBD1. The germline V gene encodes CDR1 SGHRS and CDR2 YFSETQ. The junction had 11 bases not matched to a gene; V was cut back by 0 bases and J by 7 bases. This CDR3 region has 18 residues. This chain's CDR3 is CASSLGPADRGPDGELFF. The DNA for the CDR3 is TGCGCCAGCAGCTTGGGCCCAGCGGACAGGGGGCCCGACGGGGAGCTGTTTTTT. The full variable domain, completed using reference TRBV5-1 and TRBJ2-2, is KAGVTQTPRYLIKTRGQQVTLSCSPISGHRSVSWYQQTPGQGLQFLFEYFSETQRNKGNFPGRFSGRQFSNSRSEMNVSTLELGDSALYLCASSLGPADRGPDGELFFGEGSRLTVL.

V gene TRBV7-6 combines with J gene TRBJ2-7, with D possibly being TRBD2 (5 bases). The V end was cut by 8 bases, the J end by 0 bases, with 14 bases between. The V gene's germline CDR1 is SGHVS and CDR2 FNYEAQ. This CDR3 is 14 amino acids long. DNA of the CDR3: TGTGCCAGCCGCGAGACTGGGAGCTCCTACGAGCAGTACTTC. It codes for CASRETGSSYEQYF.

In its sample, this clone was seen once. The rearrangement joins TRBV5-1 to TRBJ2-3; D unclear. CDR1 and CDR2 from the germline V gene are SGHRS and YFSETQ. There are 13 residues in the CDR3. The V and J ends lost 0 bases and 7 bases respectively, with 9 bases between them. Here the CDR3 DNA reads TGCGCCAGCAGCTTGGGATTCCCCAATACGCAGTATTTT. This sequence encodes CASSLGFPNTQYF.

The chain has TRBV19 and TRBJ2-2; 11 positions agree with TRBD2. Trimming cost V 6 bases and J 5 bases; bases outside gene matches: 2. CDR1 and CDR2 from the germline V gene are LNHDA and SQIVND (reference sequence). CDR3 length: 14 residues. The CDR3 DNA is TGTGCCAGTAGGACTAGCGGGGCAACCGGGGAGCTGTTTTTT. As protein: CASRTSGATGELFF.

The V call is TRBV18, the J call TRBJ1-2, with D possibly TRBD1 on 5 matching bases. Trimming removed 1 base from V and 1 base from J, with 16 bases in between. Germline V lookup: CDR1 KGHSH, CDR2 LQKENI. This CDR3 has 17 residues. The DNA for the CDR3 is TGTGCCAGCTCACCACAAAAGGGGACGGCGCTTAACTATGGCTACACCTTC. Its translation is CASSPQKGTALNYGYTF.

The genes are TRBV3-1 (or the pseudogene TRBV3-2) and TRBJ2-5; 9 bases line up with TRBD2. The germline CDR1 and CDR2 sequences are LGHDT and YNNKEL (reference sequence). Trimming cost V 1 base and J 0 bases; bases outside gene matches: 9. The CDR3 spans 18 residues. For the CDR3, the DNA is TGTGCCAGCAGCCAAGTAAACCCGCTAGCGGGGAACCAAGAGACCCAGTACTTC. This sequence encodes CASSQVNPLAGNQETQYF.

CDR3 amino acids: CSSGGVGQETQYF. In nucleotides, the CDR3 is TGCAGCTCTGGAGGGGTTGGACAAGAGACCCAGTACTTC. The rearrangement joins TRBV29-1 to TRBJ2-5; perhaps TRBD2 as D (6 bases). The CDR3 loop spans 13 amino acids. The germline CDR1 and CDR2 sequences are SQVTM and ANQGSEA. Trimming shortened V by 8 bases and J by 2 bases, and 15 bases separated the two germline ends.

The chain joins TRBV6-1 to TRBJ1-4; possible D gene TRBD1, 5 bases. The germline CDR1 and CDR2 sequences are MNHNS and SASEGT. The CDR3 runs to 16 residues. V was trimmed by 3 bases and J by 0 bases, leaving 11 bases between them. The CDR3, as DNA: TGTGCCAGCAGTGAGACAGCGCCCGCAACTAATGAAAAACTGTTTTTT. Its protein product is CASSETAPATNEKLFF.

This chain connects TRBV12-3 or TRBV12-4 to TRBJ1-1; TRBD1 might be the D (5 bases). V shed 3 bases and J shed 11 bases, with 10 bases lying between them. This CDR3 spans 11 amino acids. CDR3 region: CASSLGGGAFF. CDR3 nucleotides: TGTGCCAGCAGTTTGGGGGGAGGGGCTTTCTTT.